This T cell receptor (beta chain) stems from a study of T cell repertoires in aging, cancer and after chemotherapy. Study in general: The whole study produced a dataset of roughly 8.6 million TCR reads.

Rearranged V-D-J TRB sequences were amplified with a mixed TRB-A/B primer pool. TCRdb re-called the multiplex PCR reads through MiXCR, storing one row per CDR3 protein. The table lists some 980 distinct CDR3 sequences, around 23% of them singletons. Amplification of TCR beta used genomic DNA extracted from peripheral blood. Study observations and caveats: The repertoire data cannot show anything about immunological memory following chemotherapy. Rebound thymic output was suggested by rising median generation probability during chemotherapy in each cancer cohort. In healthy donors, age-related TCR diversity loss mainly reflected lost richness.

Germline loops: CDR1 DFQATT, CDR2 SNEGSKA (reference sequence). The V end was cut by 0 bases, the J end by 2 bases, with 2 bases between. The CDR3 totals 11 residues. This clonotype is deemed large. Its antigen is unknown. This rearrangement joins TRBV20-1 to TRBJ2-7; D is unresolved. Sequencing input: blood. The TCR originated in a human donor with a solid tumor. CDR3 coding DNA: TGCAGTGCTAGAGACCCCTACGAGCAGTACTTC. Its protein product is CSARDPYEQYF.